The rows below give T cell receptor beta chains drawn from one sample of a study of blood T cell repertoires in COVID-19. Libraries were prepared by immunoSEQ multiplex PCR; TCRdb keeps only in-frame clonotypes and omits some of them. The sample holds about 270,000 clones, 75% to 90% seen once. Sequenced input: PBMCs or T cells enriched from blood (not recorded which). The source of these receptors is a woman aged 30 to 39 with acute COVID-19. Both conserved end residues are part of each CDR3. The D gene is left open where the match is weak. Clone size is stated in some rows and not others, as once, few, many or a class when expanded.

abundance	v_gene	j_gene	d_gene	CDR3nt	CDR3aa
NA	TRBV2	TRBJ2-3	TRBD1	TGTGCCAGCAGAGGGGACAGGGGTGTAGATACGCAGTATTTT	CASRGDRGVDTQYF
NA	TRBV7-9	TRBJ1-1	TRBD1	TGTGCCAGCAGCTTAATGACAGGGTTTACTGAAGCTTTCTTT	CASSLMTGFTEAFF
NA	TRBV9	TRBJ2-7	TRBD1	TGTGCCAGCAGCCCCAGATGGACAGGGAGCAACGAGCAGTACTTC	CASSPRWTGSNEQYF
NA	TRBV15	TRBJ1-5	TRBD1	TGTGCCACCAGCAACCTGACAGGGGCCCTCCCGCCCCAGCATTTT	CATSNLTGALPPQHF
NA	TRBV24-1	TRBJ2-7	TRBD1	TGTGCCACCAGTGATTTCAGGGACAGGATAAGTTTCCCGGCCCGCTACGAGCAGTACTTC	CATSDFRDRISFPARYEQYF
NA	TRBV30	TRBJ1-2	NA	TGTGCCTGGAGTATGGACGGACTTAACTATGGCTACACCTTC	CAWSMDGLNYGYTF
NA	TRBV29-1	TRBJ2-3	TRBD2	TGCAGCGTTGGCGGGACTAGCGGGAGTTCAGATACGCAGTATTTT	CSVGGTSGSSDTQYF
once	TRBV5-1	TRBJ2-1	NA	TGCGCCAGCAGCCAGCCAGGGGGGATAAATGAGCAGTTCTTC	CASSQPGGINEQFF
NA	TRBV4-1	TRBJ1-3	NA	TGCGCCAGCAGCCAAGGTGGCAGGGTAGACACCATATATTTT	CASSQGGRVDTIYF
NA	TRBV6-5	TRBJ2-7	NA	TGTGCCAGCAGTAAGGAGGGGAGCTCCTACGAGCAGTACTTC	CASSKEGSSYEQYF
NA	TRBV29-1	TRBJ2-2	TRBD1	TGCAGCGTTGTCATACCGGGACAGGGAATCACCGGGGAGCTGTTTTTT	CSVVIPGQGITGELFF
once	TRBV20-1	TRBJ2-5	TRBD2	TGCAGTGCTAGTACCAGCGGGAGTGCTCGGGAGACCCAGTACTTC	CSASTSGSARETQYF
NA	TRBV7-9	TRBJ2-5	NA	TGTGCCAGCAGCCTGCAGGTCCAAGAGACCCAGTACTTC	CASSLQVQETQYF
NA	TRBV19	TRBJ2-1	NA	TGTGCCAGTAGTTCCCGTATCGGACTGGCCTACAATGAGCAGTTCTTC	CASSSRIGLAYNEQFF
NA	TRBV2	TRBJ2-1	TRBD2	TGTGCCAGCAGTCCAGGACTAGCGCGCTACAATGAGCAGTTCTTC	CASSPGLARYNEQFF
NA	TRBV19	TRBJ1-3	NA	TGTGCCAGTAGTATTTGGGAGTCTGGAAACACCATATATTTT	CASSIWESGNTIYF
NA	TRBV3-1/TRBV3-2	TRBJ2-2	TRBD2	TGTGCCAGCAGCCTTCGAACTAGCGGGAGTATGGCGACCGGGGAGCTGTTTTTT	CASSLRTSGSMATGELFF
NA	TRBV27	TRBJ2-7	TRBD1	TGTGCCAGCAGTTTGGGACAGGGATCTTACGAGCAGTACTTC	CASSLGQGSYEQYF
NA	TRBV3-1/TRBV3-2	TRBJ2-1	NA	TGTGCCAGCAGCCAAGTAGCGGAGCACAATGAGCAGTTCTTC	CASSQVAEHNEQFF
NA	TRBV3-1/TRBV3-2	TRBJ1-5	NA	TGTGCCAGCAGCCAAGATCTGAATCAGCCCCAGCATTTT	CASSQDLNQPQHF
NA	TRBV10-1	TRBJ2-2	TRBD1	TGCGCCACCTCGACAGGGGGTCCCGGGGAGCTGTTTTTT	CATSTGGPGELFF
NA	TRBV14	TRBJ1-3	TRBD1	TGTGCCAGCAGCCAAGATATTCCCCGACGGGACAGCTCTGGAAACACCATATATTTT	CASSQDIPRRDSSGNTIYF
NA	TRBV3-1/TRBV3-2	TRBJ2-1	NA	TGTGCCAGCAGCCAAAGGACTATTAATGAGCAGTTCTTC	CASSQRTINEQFF
NA	TRBV18	TRBJ1-5	NA	TGTGCCAGCTCTATAGTGGGGGGTCAGCCCCAGCATTTT	CASSIVGGQPQHF
NA	TRBV15	TRBJ1-3	TRBD1	TGTGCCACCAGCACCGGGACAGCAGGAAACACCATATATTTT	CATSTGTAGNTIYF
NA	TRBV15	TRBJ2-7	TRBD2	TGTGCCACCAGCAGGGAAAGAGGACTAGCGGGAGGCTACGAGCAGTACTTC	CATSRERGLAGGYEQYF
NA	TRBV21-1	TRBJ1-3	NA	TGTGCCAGCAGCAAAGAGAAGGACTTTGGAAGCTCTGGAAACACCATATATTTT	CASSKEKDFGSSGNTIYF